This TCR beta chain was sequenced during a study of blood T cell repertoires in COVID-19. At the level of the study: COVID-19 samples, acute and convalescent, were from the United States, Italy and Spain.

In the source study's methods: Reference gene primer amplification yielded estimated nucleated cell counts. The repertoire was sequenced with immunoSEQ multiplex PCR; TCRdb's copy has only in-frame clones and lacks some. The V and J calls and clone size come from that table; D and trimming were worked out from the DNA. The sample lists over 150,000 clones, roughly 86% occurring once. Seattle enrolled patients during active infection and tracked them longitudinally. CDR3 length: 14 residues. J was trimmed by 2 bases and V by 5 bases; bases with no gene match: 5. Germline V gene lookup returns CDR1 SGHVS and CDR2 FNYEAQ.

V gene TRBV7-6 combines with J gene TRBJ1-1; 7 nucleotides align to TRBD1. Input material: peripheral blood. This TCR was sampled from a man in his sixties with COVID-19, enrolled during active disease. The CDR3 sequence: CASSLRDSNTEAFF. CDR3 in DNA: TGTGCCAGCAGCCTCCGGGACAGTAACACTGAAGCTTTCTTT.